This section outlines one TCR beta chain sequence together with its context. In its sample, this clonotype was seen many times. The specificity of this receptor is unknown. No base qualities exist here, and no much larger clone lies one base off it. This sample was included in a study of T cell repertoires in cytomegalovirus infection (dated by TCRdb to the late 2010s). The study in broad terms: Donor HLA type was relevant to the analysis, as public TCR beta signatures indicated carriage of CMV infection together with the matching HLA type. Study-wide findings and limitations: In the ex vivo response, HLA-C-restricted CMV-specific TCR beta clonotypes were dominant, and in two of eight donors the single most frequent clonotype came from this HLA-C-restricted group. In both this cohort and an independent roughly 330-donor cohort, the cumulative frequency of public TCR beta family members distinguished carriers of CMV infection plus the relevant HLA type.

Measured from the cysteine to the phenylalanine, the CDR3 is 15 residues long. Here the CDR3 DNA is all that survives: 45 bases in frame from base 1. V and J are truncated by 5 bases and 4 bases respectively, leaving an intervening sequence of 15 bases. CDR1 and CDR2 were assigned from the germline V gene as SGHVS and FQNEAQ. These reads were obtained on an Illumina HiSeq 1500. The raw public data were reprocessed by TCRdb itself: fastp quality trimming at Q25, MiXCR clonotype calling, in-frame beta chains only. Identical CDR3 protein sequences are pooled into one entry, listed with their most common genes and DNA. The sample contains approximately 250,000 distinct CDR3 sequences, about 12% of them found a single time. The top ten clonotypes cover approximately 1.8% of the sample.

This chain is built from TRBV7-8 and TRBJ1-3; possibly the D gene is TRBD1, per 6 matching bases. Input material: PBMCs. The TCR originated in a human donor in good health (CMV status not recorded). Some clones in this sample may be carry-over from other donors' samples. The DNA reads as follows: TGTGCCAGCAGCGTCCGGGACATCGCCGGAAACACCATATATTTT. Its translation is CASSVRDIAGNTIYF.